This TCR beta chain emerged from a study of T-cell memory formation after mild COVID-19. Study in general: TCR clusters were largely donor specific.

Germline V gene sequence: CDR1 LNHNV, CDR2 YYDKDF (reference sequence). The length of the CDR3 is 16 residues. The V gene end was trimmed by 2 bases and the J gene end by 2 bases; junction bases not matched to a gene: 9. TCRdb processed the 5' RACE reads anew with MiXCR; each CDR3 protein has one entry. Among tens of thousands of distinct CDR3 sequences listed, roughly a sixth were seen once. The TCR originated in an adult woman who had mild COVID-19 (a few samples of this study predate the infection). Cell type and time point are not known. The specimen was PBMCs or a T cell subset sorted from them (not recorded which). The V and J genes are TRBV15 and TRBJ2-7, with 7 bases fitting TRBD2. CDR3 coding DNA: TGTGCCACCAGCAGACACAAACCCGGGACTACCTACGAGCAGTACTTC. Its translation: CATSRHKPGTTYEQYF. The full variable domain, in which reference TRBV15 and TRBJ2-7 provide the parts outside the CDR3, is DAMVIQNPRYQVTQFGKPVTLSCSQTLNHNVMYWYQQKSSQAPKLLFHYYDKDFNNEADTPDNFQSRRPNTSFCFLDIRSPGLGDTAMYLCATSRHKPGTTYEQYFGPGTRLTVT.